The 31 T cell receptor beta chains reported below all come from one sample, sequenced in a study of T cell clones after liver transplantation. Sequenced by immunoSEQ multiplex PCR; TCRdb stores in-frame clones only, minus some. The sample yields about 71,000 clones, 75% to 85% seen once. The sequenced sample was CD4+ T cells from blood, obtained 12 months after liver transplant. Receptor source: a human patient who received a liver transplant. Some T cells may be the graft donor's.

The V gene is TRBV2, the J gene TRBJ1-2; no definite D call. Germline V lookup: CDR1 SNHLY, CDR2 FYNNEI. This CDR3 is built from 13 residues. V lost 4 bases and J 5 bases, leaving 11 bases between the germline ends. This CDR3 is CASSGFWEYGYTF. The DNA for the CDR3 is TGTGCCAGCAGTGGCTTCTGGGAGTATGGCTACACCTTC.

This clone has only one observation. V usage is TRBV27 and J usage is TRBJ1-5; 8 nucleotides agree with TRBD1. V gave up 5 bases and J gave up 7 bases; unmatched junction bases: 10. The CDR3 consists of 15 residues. Germline CDR1 MNHEY, CDR2 SMNVEV (reference sequence). Here the CDR3 DNA reads TGTGCCAGCAGTCCAAAAACAGGGGGAGGACAGCCCCAGCATTTT. Residues: CASSPKTGGGQPQHF.

The CDR3 DNA sequence: TGTGCCAGCACCCGAGGGGGTGAAAGTGGCTACACCTTC. Translating it yields CASTRGGESGYTF. This chain links TRBV6-5 with TRBJ1-2, with D possibly TRBD1 on 6 matching bases. Deletions cut 7 bases from V and 7 bases from J, with 16 bases between. This CDR3 has 13 residues. Looked up from germline, CDR1 is MNHEY and CDR2 is SVGAGI.

This clone has only a few counts. This chain joins TRBV4-2 and TRBJ2-1, with TRBD2 matching 13 bases. The CDR3 covers 16 residues. The V and J ends lost 4 bases and 6 bases, in that order; junction bases with no gene match: 6. CDR1 and CDR2 from the germline V gene are LGHNA and YNFKEQ. The CDR3 loop is CASSLRTSGSLNEQFF. The DNA of the CDR3 is TGTGCCAGCAGCCTAAGGACTAGCGGGAGTCTCAATGAGCAGTTCTTC.

This rearrangement joins TRBV7-9 to TRBJ2-7; 8 nucleotides align to TRBD1. This CDR3 contains 13 residues. The junction had 6 bases not matched to a gene; V was cut back by 8 bases and J by 3 bases. CDR1 is SEHNR and CDR2 is FQNEAQ in the germline V gene (reference sequence). The CDR3 DNA follows: TGTGCCAGCGGGCTCGGGACAGGCTACGAGCAGTACTTC. Translation: CASGLGTGYEQYF. Based on the CDR3 plus reference TRBV7-9 and TRBJ2-7, the full variable domain is DTGVSQNPRHKITKRGQNVTFRCDPISEHNRLYWYRQTLGQGPEFLTYFQNEAQLEKSRLLSDRFSAERPKGSFSTLEIQRTEQGDSAMYLCASGLGTGYEQYFGPGTRLTVT.

The chain links TRBV7-8 to TRBJ2-7; D is unclear. Germline CDR1 and CDR2: SGHVS and FQNEAQ. With 1 base removed from V and 4 bases from J, the gap between germline ends came to 14 bases. The CDR3 spans 15 residues. The CDR3: CASSLGRRRLYEQYF. The CDR3 DNA reads TGTGCCAGCAGCTTAGGCAGGCGCCGTCTTTACGAGCAGTACTTC.

The chain combines TRBV4-1 with TRBJ2-7; TRBD1 matches at 11 bases. V dropped 0 bases and J dropped 2; count of bases not matched to a gene: 6. Germline loops: CDR1 MGHRA, CDR2 YSYEKL. CDR3 size: 17 residues. This chain's CDR3 is CASSQDSGTGGTYEQYF. The CDR3 bases are TGCGCCAGCAGCCAAGACTCTGGGACAGGGGGTACCTACGAGCAGTACTTC.

V is TRBV28 and J is TRBJ2-7; D assignment may be TRBD1 or TRBD2 (5 bases each). The germline V and J ends were trimmed by 5 bases and 5 bases, with 22 bases remaining between them. The CDR3 is made up of 16 amino acids. Germline V gene lookup returns CDR1 MDHEN and CDR2 SYDVKM. DNA for the CDR3: TGTGCCAGCAGTACTCCCGGGACCGAGGATATCCACGAGCAGTACTTC. Its translation: CASSTPGTEDIHEQYF.

This rearrangement joins TRBV11-2 to TRBJ1-3; TRBD1 is a possible D gene (5 bases). Germline V gene lookup returns CDR1 SGHAT and CDR2 FQNNGV. V gave up 7 bases and J gave up 4 bases, with 20 bases separating them. The CDR3 contains 16 residues. The DNA of the CDR3 is TGTGCCAGCATCCACCCGGGGACCAGGGCCGGAAACACCATATATTTT. Translation gives CASIHPGTRAGNTIYF.

V and J are TRBV7-3 and TRBJ2-1; possibly TRBD2 for D (8 bases). Germline-derived CDR1 and CDR2 are SGHTA and FQGTGA. The V gene lost 5 bases and the J gene lost 7 bases, with 18 bases spanning the gap. The CDR3 has 15 residues. CDR3 coding DNA: TGTGCCAGCAGCCCTCGGGAGGGGGCGCGAAATGAGCAGTTCTTC. Translation gives CASSPREGARNEQFF.

DNA of the CDR3: TGTGCCAGCAGCTTAGACAGGGGGTTAGTTCAGCCCCAGCATTTT. Protein product: CASSLDRGLVQPQHF. V gene TRBV7-9 combines with J gene TRBJ1-5; TRBD1 matches at 8 bases. The V segment lost 1 base and the J segment 6 bases; nucleotides outside the gene matches: 5. Germline V lookup: CDR1 SEHNR, CDR2 FQNEAQ (reference sequence). The CDR3 is made up of 15 amino acids.

The V call is TRBV11-1, the J call TRBJ2-1; 7 nucleotides line up with TRBD2. V was clipped by 3 bases and J by 6 bases; unmatched bases: 2. Germline V gene data show CDR1 as SGHAT and CDR2 as FQDESV (reference sequence). This CDR3 contains 13 residues. CDR3 in amino acids: CASSFGTTNEQFF. The CDR3, as DNA: TGTGCCAGCAGCTTTGGGACTACCAATGAGCAGTTCTTC.

The J gene is TRBJ2-7, the V gene TRBV10-2; D is possibly TRBD2 (6 bases). The CDR3 has 13 residues. V gave up 6 bases and J gave up 3 bases, with 12 bases separating them. CDR1 is WSHSY, CDR2 SAAADI, per germline. This CDR3 is CASRGPSVYEQYF. The DNA of the CDR3 is TGCGCCAGCAGAGGCCCTAGCGTCTACGAGCAGTACTTC.

Only one count was recorded for this clone. V usage is TRBV7-2 and J usage is TRBJ1-5; D is possibly TRBD1 (5 bases). Germline V gives CDR1 SGHTA, CDR2 FQGNSA. Trimming took 3 bases from V and 7 from J, leaving 13 bases between them. This CDR3 has 14 amino acids. This CDR3 reads CASSFGQGGQPQHF. The CDR3 nucleotides read TGTGCCAGCAGCTTTGGTCAGGGTGGGCAGCCCCAGCATTTT.

The V gene is TRBV11-2, the J gene TRBJ2-3; no clear D gene. Germline V CDR1 and CDR2: SGHAT, FQNNGV. The CDR3 is made up of 14 amino acids. Trimming stripped 0 bases from V and 0 bases from J, with 4 bases between. The CDR3, as DNA: TGTGCCAGCAGCTTAGAGTTTAGCACAGATACGCAGTATTTT. Its protein is CASSLEFSTDTQYF.

The chain has TRBV28 and TRBJ1-2; D gene unclear. Germline lookup yields CDR1 MDHEN and CDR2 SYDVKM. This CDR3 comprises 13 residues. With 4 bases removed from V and 8 bases from J, the gap between germline ends came to 14 bases. CDR3 protein: CASSWPAFYGYTF. The CDR3 DNA follows: TGTGCCAGCAGTTGGCCAGCCTTTTACGGCTACACCTTC.

V gene TRBV6-1 combines with J gene TRBJ2-1; a possible D gene is TRBD2 (5 bases). This CDR3 spans 15 amino acids. Germline CDR1 is MNHNS and CDR2 is SASEGT. V was cut by 2 bases and J by 2 bases, with 10 bases left in between. The CDR3: CASSERGFPYNEQFF. CDR3 nucleotides: TGTGCCAGCAGTGAAAGAGGGTTCCCCTACAATGAGCAGTTCTTC.

This CDR3 reads CASRQDREGEQYF. CDR3 in DNA: TGTGCCAGCAGGCAGGATAGGGAAGGCGAGCAGTACTTC. This chain links TRBV2 with TRBJ2-7; D not certain. The CDR3 is 13 amino acids. Germline CDR1 reads SNHLY; CDR2 reads FYNNEI. Trimming removed 6 bases at V and 6 bases at J, with 15 bases between.

The chain combines TRBV2 with TRBJ2-5; 8 bases are shared with TRBD2. V shed 5 bases, J shed 4 bases, and the junction held 12 bases outside the gene matches. The CDR3 is 16 residues long. Germline V lookup: CDR1 SNHLY, CDR2 FYNNEI. Here the CDR3 DNA reads TGTGCCAGCAGTAGCCCTCCCGGGAGGGACCCAGAGACCCAGTACTTC. This sequence encodes CASSSPPGRDPETQYF.

The rearrangement joins TRBV5-6 to TRBJ2-5, with unresolved D. Trimming removed 2 bases at V and 1 base at J, with 6 bases between. The CDR3 runs 13 residues. Germline CDR1 is SGHDT and CDR2 is YYEEEE. The CDR3 DNA is TGTGCCAGCAGCTTTGGCCTCCAAGAGACCCAGTACTTC. Amino acids: CASSFGLQETQYF.

The chain recombines TRBV28 with TRBJ2-7; D may correspond to TRBD1 or TRBD2 (5 bases each). Trimming removed 4 bases at V and 6 bases at J, with 13 bases between. Germline V CDR1 and CDR2: MDHEN, SYDVKM. The CDR3 totals 13 residues. The CDR3 is CASSSSGTGEQYF. CDR3 sequence (DNA): TGTGCCAGCAGTTCATCAGGGACGGGCGAGCAGTACTTC.

This clone was recorded a few times. The V gene is TRBV28, the J gene TRBJ2-7, with D perhaps TRBD2 (5 bases). Germline V gene sequence: CDR1 MDHEN, CDR2 SYDVKM. V was clipped by 2 bases and J by 3 bases, with 5 bases between them. The CDR3 contains 12 residues. The CDR3 DNA sequence: TGTGCCAGCAGTTTAGCGGGCTACGAGCAGTACTTC. It encodes CASSLAGYEQYF. Drawing the rest from reference TRBV28 and TRBJ2-7, the complete variable domain is DVKVTQSSRYLVKRTGEKVFLECVQDMDHENMFWYRQDPGLGLRLIYFSYDVKMKEKGDIPEGYSVSREKKERFSLILESASTNQTSMYLCASSLAGYEQYFGPGTRLTVT.

This sequence joins TRBV6-5 and TRBJ1-1, with D perhaps TRBD1 (5 bases). Per germline, CDR1 MNHEY and CDR2 SVGAGI. V was shortened by 7 bases and J by 4 bases, with 19 bases between the two germline ends. CDR3 length equals 15 residues. The CDR3 DNA reads TGTGCCAGCACCAGGGATATTTGGAGCATCACTGAAGCTTTCTTT. Translated, it gives CASTRDIWSITEAFF.

This clone has a count of ten or more. The gene calls are TRBV7-2 and TRBJ1-2; 7 nucleotides agree with TRBD1. The V gene end was trimmed by 7 bases and the J gene end by 8 bases; junction bases not matched to a gene: 10. CDR1 is SGHTA and CDR2 is FQGNSA in the germline V gene. This CDR3 spans 13 amino acids. The CDR3 DNA follows: TGTGCCAGCACCCTTACAGGGGCTGAAGGCTACACCTTC. It specifies CASTLTGAEGYTF.

The V call is TRBV28, the J call TRBJ2-2; D unclear. In germline, CDR1 is MDHEN, CDR2 SYDVKM. The CDR3 spans 12 residues. V was clipped by 6 bases and J by 5 bases, with 7 bases between them. CDR3 sequence reads: CASSKLTGELFF. In DNA, the CDR3 is TGTGCCAGCAGCAAATTAACCGGGGAGCTGTTTTTT.

The chain uses TRBV5-1 and TRBJ1-5; maybe TRBD1 (6 bases). This CDR3 region has 16 residues. The germline V and J ends were trimmed by 4 bases and 2 bases, with 16 bases remaining between them. Germline V gene sequence: CDR1 SGHRS, CDR2 YFSETQ. CDR3 nucleotide sequence: TGCGCCAGCAGCCCGGGGGGGGGCGCGGGCAATCAGCCCCAGCATTTT. Protein product: CASSPGGGAGNQPQHF.

The chain has TRBV18 and TRBJ2-5, with no clear D. With 3 bases removed from V and 5 bases from J, the gap between germline ends came to 7 bases. The CDR3 has 12 amino acids. Germline V lookup: CDR1 KGHSH, CDR2 LQKENI. CDR3 in amino acids: CASSPGVETQYF. CDR3 nucleotides: TGTGCCAGCTCACCGGGCGTGGAGACCCAGTACTTC. Using reference TRBV18 and TRBJ2-5 for the parts outside the CDR3, the full variable domain is NAGVMQNPRHLVRRRGQEARLRCSPMKGHSHVYWYRQLPEEGLKFMVYLQKENIIDESGMPKERFSAEFPKEGPSILRIQQVVRGDSAAYFCASSPGVETQYFGPGTRLLVL.

J is TRBJ2-1 and V is TRBV5-1; D unresolved. There are 11 residues in the CDR3. Germline lookup yields CDR1 SGHRS and CDR2 YFSETQ. V lost 4 bases and J 6 bases, leaving 5 bases between the germline ends. This CDR3 reads CASSLINEQFF. CDR3 coding DNA: TGCGCCAGCAGCCTCATCAATGAGCAGTTCTTC.

This clone was picked up a small number of times. The rearrangement joins TRBV4-3 to TRBJ2-7; no reliable D call. Germline V CDR1 and CDR2: LGHNA, YSLEER. This CDR3 contains 13 residues. V gave up 1 base and J gave up 4 bases, with 8 bases separating them. The CDR3 nucleotides read TGCGCCAGCAGCCAAGGGAAAGGGTACGAGCAGTACTTC. Amino acids: CASSQGKGYEQYF.

The rearrangement uses TRBV5-8 and TRBJ1-5, with a possible D match to TRBD1 (6 bases). Trimming removed 7 bases at V and 6 bases at J, with 23 bases between. This CDR3 is 16 amino acids long. Germline values: CDR1 SGHTS, CDR2 YDEGEE. This CDR3 is CASRPGVALGGQPQHF. Here the CDR3 DNA reads TGTGCCAGCCGCCCGGGGGTCGCCCTAGGGGGTCAGCCCCAGCATTTT.

The chain is built from TRBV6-5 and TRBJ2-7; 8 nucleotides agree with TRBD1. This CDR3 spans 14 amino acids. Germline CDR1 reads MNHEY; CDR2 reads SVGAGI. Trimming removed 5 bases from V and 3 bases from J; junction bases left unmatched: 6. The CDR3 nucleotides are TGTGCCAGCAGTCGACAGGGGAGCCACTACGAGCAGTACTTC. Residues: CASSRQGSHYEQYF.